Listed below are T cell receptor beta chains from one sample, sequenced in a study of control samples from healthy donors and cancer patients. TCRdb's table, derived via immunoSEQ multiplex PCR, lists solely in-frame clones and lacks some. The sample has around 100,000 clones; around 89% are singletons. The sample was PBMCs. Source of these receptors: a man in his sixties with lung cancer. Each CDR3 is given with its conserved first and last residue. D genes are given only for firm matches. The listing skips clone size in some rows; elsewhere it reads once, few, many or a size class.

clone size	CDR3 length	D gene	V gene	J gene	CDR3 DNA	CDR3 protein
once	15	TRBD2	TRBV2	TRBJ2-3	TGTGCCAGCAGTGCAAGCGGGGGAGGCACAGATACGCAGTATTTT	CASSASGGGTDTQYF
NA	12	NA	TRBV12-3/TRBV12-4	TRBJ1-1	TGTGCCAGCAGTCCACACAACACTGAAGCTTTCTTT	CASSPHNTEAFF
once	14	NA	TRBV3-1/TRBV3-2	TRBJ1-1	TGTGCCAGCAGCCCCACTTGGCTGCAGACTGAAGCTTTCTTT	CASSPTWLQTEAFF
once	15	NA	TRBV6-1	TRBJ1-1	TGTGCCAGCAGTGAAGGGGCCTCGCCGAACACTGAAGCTTTCTTT	CASSEGASPNTEAFF
NA	12	NA	TRBV9	TRBJ2-3	TGTGCCAGCAGCGTAGTAGGGGATACGCAGTATTTT	CASSVVGDTQYF
NA	12	TRBD1	TRBV18	TRBJ2-3	TGTGCCAGCGAGACAGGGTCAGATACGCAGTATTTT	CASETGSDTQYF
NA	13	NA	TRBV3-1/TRBV3-2	TRBJ1-2	TGTGCCAGCAGCCAAGAAGCAGGCACTGGCTACACCTTC	CASSQEAGTGYTF
NA	13	NA	TRBV6-5	TRBJ2-7	TGTGCCGGCAAGGGAGCTTACCCCTACGAGCAGTACTTC	CAGKGAYPYEQYF
NA	16	NA	TRBV5-6	TRBJ1-3	TGTGCCAGCAGCTTGTCCCCGGTCTTCTCTGGAAACACCATATATTTT	CASSLSPVFSGNTIYF
NA	14	NA	TRBV30	TRBJ1-4	TGTGCCTGGAGTGCCGGGACACTTAATGAAAAACTGTTTTTT	CAWSAGTLNEKLFF
NA	16	NA	TRBV7-8	TRBJ2-3	TGTGCCAGCAGCTTTGGGCCTGGTCCTCAAGGAAGGACGCAGTATTTT	CASSFGPGPQGRTQYF
NA	16	NA	TRBV15	TRBJ2-5	TGTGCCACCAGCAGAGATGCGGGGACGGGCCAAGAGACCCAGTACTTC	CATSRDAGTGQETQYF
few	13	NA	TRBV10-1	TRBJ1-1	TGCGCCAGCAGTGAGACGAGGGTCACTGAAGCTTTCTTT	CASSETRVTEAFF
NA	15	TRBD1	TRBV18	TRBJ2-7	TGTGCCAGCTCACTTACCGGGACAGGCAACTACGAGCAGTACTTC	CASSLTGTGNYEQYF
NA	15	NA	TRBV5-1	TRBJ1-6	TGCGCCAGCAGCTTGAGCACAGGGAATAATTCACCCCTCCACTTT	CASSLSTGNNSPLHF
NA	15	NA	TRBV5-6	TRBJ1-4	TGTGCCAGCAGCTTGTTTGGTCAGGGGAATGAAAAACTGTTTTTT	CASSLFGQGNEKLFF
NA	15	NA	TRBV11-3	TRBJ1-3	TGTGCCAGCAGCAACGGACGGAGCTCTGGAAACACCATATATTTT	CASSNGRSSGNTIYF
NA	13	NA	TRBV12-3/TRBV12-4	TRBJ1-2	TGTGCCAGCAGTTCGGACAGATCCTATGGCTACACCTTC	CASSSDRSYGYTF
NA	15	TRBD1	TRBV5-1	TRBJ1-2	TGCGCCAGCAGCATACGACAGGGTCCCAACTATGGCTACACCTTC	CASSIRQGPNYGYTF
once	13	NA	TRBV3-1/TRBV3-2	TRBJ1-1	TGTGCCAGCAGCCAAGAAAATCTGGGATCGGCTTTCTTT	CASSQENLGSAFF
NA	14	NA	TRBV5-1	TRBJ1-1	TGCGCCAGCAGCCCTTTCGGGCAGAACACTGAAGCTTTCTTT	CASSPFGQNTEAFF
NA	14	NA	TRBV24-1	TRBJ2-3	TGTGCCACCAGTGACGGGACAATACCAGATACGCAGTATTTT	CATSDGTIPDTQYF
NA	11	NA	TRBV7-9	TRBJ2-1	TGTGCCAGCAGCTTTTCTTTGGAGCAGTTCTTC	CASSFSLEQFF
NA	14	TRBD1	TRBV5-4	TRBJ2-7	TGTGCCAGCAGCTTTCCGCAGGGGGCCCACGAGCAGTACTTC	CASSFPQGAHEQYF
NA	16	NA	TRBV7-9	TRBJ1-1	TGTGCCAGCACCCCAGCGTCAGGGAACCCGAACACTGAAGCTTTCTTT	CASTPASGNPNTEAFF
NA	15	NA	TRBV6-6	TRBJ2-5	TGTGCCAGCAGTCGATCAGGGGTGGGAGGAGAGACCCAGTACTTC	CASSRSGVGGETQYF
NA	13	NA	TRBV7-3	TRBJ2-3	TGTGCCAGCAGCCAATTATACACAGATACGCAGTATTTT	CASSQLYTDTQYF
NA	15	NA	TRBV2	TRBJ1-2	TGTGCCAGCAGTGCACTCGGGGGGACTAACTATGGCTACACCTTC	CASSALGGTNYGYTF
few	12	NA	TRBV7-9	TRBJ2-3	TGTGCCAGCAGCATACAGGGTGATACGCAGTATTTT	CASSIQGDTQYF
NA	13	NA	TRBV10-3	TRBJ1-2	TGTGCCATCAGTTCCCGGGACACACTGGGCTACACCTTC	CAISSRDTLGYTF
NA	17	NA	TRBV6-1	TRBJ1-4	TGTGCCAGCAGTGAAGCGGGGACGTGGAGAACTAATGAAAAACTGTTTTTT	CASSEAGTWRTNEKLFF
NA	14	NA	TRBV2	TRBJ2-1	TGTGCCAGCAGTGCAACCGGAGGGCGGAATGAGCAGTTCTTC	CASSATGGRNEQFF
NA	14	NA	TRBV5-6	TRBJ1-2	TGTGCCAGCAGCTTGAAAGCGGTTTACTATGGCTACACCTTC	CASSLKAVYYGYTF